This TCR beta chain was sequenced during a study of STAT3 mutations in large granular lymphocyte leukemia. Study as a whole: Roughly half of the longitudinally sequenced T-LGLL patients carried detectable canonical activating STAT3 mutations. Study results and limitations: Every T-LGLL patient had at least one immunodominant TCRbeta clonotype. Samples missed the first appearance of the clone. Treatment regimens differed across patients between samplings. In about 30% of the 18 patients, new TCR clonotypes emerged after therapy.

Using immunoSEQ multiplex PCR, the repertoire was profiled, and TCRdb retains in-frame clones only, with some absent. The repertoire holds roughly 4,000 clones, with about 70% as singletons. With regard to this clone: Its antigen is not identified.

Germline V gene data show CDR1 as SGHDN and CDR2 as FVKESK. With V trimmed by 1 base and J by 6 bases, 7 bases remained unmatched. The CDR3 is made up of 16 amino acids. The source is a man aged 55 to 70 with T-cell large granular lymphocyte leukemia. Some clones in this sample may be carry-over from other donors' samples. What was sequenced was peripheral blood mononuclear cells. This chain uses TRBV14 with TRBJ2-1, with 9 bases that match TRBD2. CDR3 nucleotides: TGTGCCAGCAGCCAAGCGGTAGTAGCGGGAGCCAATGAGCAGTTCTTC. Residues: CASSQAVVAGANEQFF.